The present T cell receptor (beta chain) was sequenced within a study of blood T cells in healthy people across ages. Points from the study as a whole: Considered underestimates were the diversity estimates obtained from one million T cells.

The CDR3 sequence is 14 residues long. V shed 3 bases and J shed 5 bases, with 14 bases lying between them. The germline CDR1 and CDR2 sequences are DFQATT and SNEGSKA (reference sequence). This clonotype came up a few times. The target antigen is unknown. For every donor, a draw yielded around 10 milliliters of peripheral blood. Extraction of total RNA produced a minimum of 5 micrograms from each sample. With a J-beta primer mix and a sample-barcoded 5' primer, a second PCR ran about 6 to 11 cycles. Via MiXCR, TCRdb re-called the 5' RACE reads, giving one row per CDR3 protein. The table lists more than 1 million distinct CDR3 sequences, 40% to 55% of them singletons, with 15% to 20% in the top ten.

This TCR came from a woman aged 60-75 years in good health. Sequenced material: blood. The gene calls are TRBV20-1 and TRBJ1-5; D is unresolved. Here the CDR3 reads CSARHSKFHQPQHF. CDR3 in DNA: TGCAGTGCTAGGCACAGCAAGTTTCATCAGCCCCAGCATTTT.